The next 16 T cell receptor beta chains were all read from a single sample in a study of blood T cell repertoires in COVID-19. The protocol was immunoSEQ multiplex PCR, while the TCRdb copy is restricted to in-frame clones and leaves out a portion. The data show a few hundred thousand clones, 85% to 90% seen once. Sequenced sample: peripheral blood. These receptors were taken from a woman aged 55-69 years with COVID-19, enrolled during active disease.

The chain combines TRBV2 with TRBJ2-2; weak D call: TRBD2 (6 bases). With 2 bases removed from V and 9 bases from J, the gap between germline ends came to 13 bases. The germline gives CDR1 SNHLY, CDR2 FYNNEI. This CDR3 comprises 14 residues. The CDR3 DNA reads TGTGCCAGCAGTGAAAGGGAGGCGCACCGGGAGCTGTTTTTT. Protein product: CASSEREAHRELFF. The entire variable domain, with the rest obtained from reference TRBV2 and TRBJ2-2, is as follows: EPEVTQTPSHQVTQMGQEVILRCVPISNHLYFYWYRQILGQKVEFLVSFYNNEISEKSEIFDDQFSVERPDGSNFTLKIRSTKLEDSAMYFCASSEREAHRELFFGEGSRLTVL.

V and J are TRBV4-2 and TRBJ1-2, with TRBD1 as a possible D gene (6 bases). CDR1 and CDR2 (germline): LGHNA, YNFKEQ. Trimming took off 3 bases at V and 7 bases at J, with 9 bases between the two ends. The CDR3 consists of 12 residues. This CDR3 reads CASSHGQSGYTF. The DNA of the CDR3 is TGTGCCAGCAGCCATGGACAGTCTGGCTACACCTTC.

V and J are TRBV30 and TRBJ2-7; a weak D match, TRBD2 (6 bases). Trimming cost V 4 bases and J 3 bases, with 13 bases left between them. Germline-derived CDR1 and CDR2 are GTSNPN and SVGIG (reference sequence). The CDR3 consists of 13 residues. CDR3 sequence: CAWTQRVDYEQYF. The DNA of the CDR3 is TGTGCCTGGACCCAGCGGGTAGACTACGAGCAGTACTTC.

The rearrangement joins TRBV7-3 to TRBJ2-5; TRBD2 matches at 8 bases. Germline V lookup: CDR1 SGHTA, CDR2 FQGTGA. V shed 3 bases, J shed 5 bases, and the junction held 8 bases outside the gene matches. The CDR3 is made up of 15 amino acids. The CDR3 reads CASSFAGGAFETQYF. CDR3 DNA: TGTGCCAGCAGCTTTGCCGGGGGGGCCTTCGAGACCCAGTACTTC. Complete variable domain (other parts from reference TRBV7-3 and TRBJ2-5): GAGVSQTPSNKVTEKGKYVELRCDPISGHTALYWYRQSLGQGPEFLIYFQGTGAADDSGLPNDRFFAVRPEGSVSTLKIQRTERGDSAVYLCASSFAGGAFETQYFGPGTRLLVL.

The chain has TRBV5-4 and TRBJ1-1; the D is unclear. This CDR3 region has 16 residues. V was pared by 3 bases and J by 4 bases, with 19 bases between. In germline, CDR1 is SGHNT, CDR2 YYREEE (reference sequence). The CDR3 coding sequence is TGTGCCAGCAGCTCTCCGACGTTAGGAGGAGGCACTGAAGCTTTCTTT. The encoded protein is CASSSPTLGGGTEAFF.

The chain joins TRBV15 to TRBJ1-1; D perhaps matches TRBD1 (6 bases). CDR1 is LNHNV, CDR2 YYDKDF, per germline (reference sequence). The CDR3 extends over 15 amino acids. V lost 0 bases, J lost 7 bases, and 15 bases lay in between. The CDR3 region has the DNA TGTGCCACCAGCAGAGATATCGCGACAGGACATGAAGCTTTCTTT. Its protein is CATSRDIATGHEAFF.

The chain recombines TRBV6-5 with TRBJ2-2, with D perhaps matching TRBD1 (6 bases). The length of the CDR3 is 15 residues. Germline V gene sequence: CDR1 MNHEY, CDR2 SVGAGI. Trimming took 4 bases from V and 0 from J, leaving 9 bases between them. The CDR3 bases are TGTGCCAGCAGTTTAGGACAGACGAACACCGGGGAGCTGTTTTTT. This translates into CASSLGQTNTGELFF.

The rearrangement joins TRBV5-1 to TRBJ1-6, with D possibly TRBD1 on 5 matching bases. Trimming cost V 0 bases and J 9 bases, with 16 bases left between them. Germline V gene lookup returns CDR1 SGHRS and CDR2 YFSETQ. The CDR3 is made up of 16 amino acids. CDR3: CASSLGQAGGGSPLHF. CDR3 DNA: TGCGCCAGCAGCTTGGGGCAGGCCGGGGGAGGTTCACCCCTCCACTTT.

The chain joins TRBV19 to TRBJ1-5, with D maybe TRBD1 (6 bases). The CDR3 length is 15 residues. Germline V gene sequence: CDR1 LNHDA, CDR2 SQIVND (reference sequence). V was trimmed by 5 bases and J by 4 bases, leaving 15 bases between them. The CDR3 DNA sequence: TGTGCCAGTAGTTTAGGACAGAGTGGGAATCAGCCCCAGCATTTT. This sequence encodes CASSLGQSGNQPQHF.

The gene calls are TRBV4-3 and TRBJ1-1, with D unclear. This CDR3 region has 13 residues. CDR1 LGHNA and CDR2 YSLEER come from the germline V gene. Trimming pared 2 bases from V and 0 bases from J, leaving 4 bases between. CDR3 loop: CASSQRVNTEAFF. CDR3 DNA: TGCGCCAGCAGCCAAAGAGTGAACACTGAAGCTTTCTTT.

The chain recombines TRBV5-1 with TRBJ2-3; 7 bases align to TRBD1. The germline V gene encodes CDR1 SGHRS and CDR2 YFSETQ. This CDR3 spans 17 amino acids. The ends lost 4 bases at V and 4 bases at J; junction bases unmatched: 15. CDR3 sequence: CASSPRRGGPDPDTQYF. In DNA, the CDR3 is TGCGCCAGCAGCCCTCGCCGAGGGGGCCCCGACCCAGATACGCAGTATTTT.

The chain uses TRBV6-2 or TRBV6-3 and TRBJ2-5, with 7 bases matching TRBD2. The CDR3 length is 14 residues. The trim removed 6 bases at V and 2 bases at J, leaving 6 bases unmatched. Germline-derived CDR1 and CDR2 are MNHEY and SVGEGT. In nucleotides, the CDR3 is TGTGCCAGCAGCTGGATCGGGGGGCAAGAGACCCAGTACTTC. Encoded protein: CASSWIGGQETQYF.

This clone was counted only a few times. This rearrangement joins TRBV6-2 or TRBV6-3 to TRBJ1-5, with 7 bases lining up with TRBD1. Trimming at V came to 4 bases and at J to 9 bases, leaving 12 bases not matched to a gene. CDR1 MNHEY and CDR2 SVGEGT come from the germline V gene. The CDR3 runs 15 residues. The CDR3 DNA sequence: TGTGCCAGCAGTTCGAGGAGGGGGCCGGAGGGGCCCCAGCATTTT. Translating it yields CASSSRRGPEGPQHF.

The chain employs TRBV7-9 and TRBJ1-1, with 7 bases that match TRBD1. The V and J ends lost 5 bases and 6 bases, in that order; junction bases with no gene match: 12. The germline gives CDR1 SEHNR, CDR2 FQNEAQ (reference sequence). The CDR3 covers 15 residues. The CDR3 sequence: CASSPYTGVVAEAFF. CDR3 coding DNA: TGTGCCAGCAGCCCCTATACAGGGGTGGTCGCTGAAGCTTTCTTT.

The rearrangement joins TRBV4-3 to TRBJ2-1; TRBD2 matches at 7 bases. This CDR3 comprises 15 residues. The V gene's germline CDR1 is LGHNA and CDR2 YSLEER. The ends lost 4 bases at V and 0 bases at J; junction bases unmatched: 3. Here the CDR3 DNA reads TGCGCCAGCAGCCTCGCGGGGGACTCCTACAATGAGCAGTTCTTC. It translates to CASSLAGDSYNEQFF.

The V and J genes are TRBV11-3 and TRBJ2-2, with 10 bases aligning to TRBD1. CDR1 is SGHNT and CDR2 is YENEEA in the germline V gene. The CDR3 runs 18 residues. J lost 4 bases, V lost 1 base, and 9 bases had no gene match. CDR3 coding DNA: TGTGCCAGCAGCTTAGGGCAGCCCGGGACAGGGGTCACCGGGGAGCTGTTTTTT. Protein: CASSLGQPGTGVTGELFF.